This TCR beta chain was sequenced for a study of blood T cell repertoires in COVID-19. Authors' processing steps: Amplification of reference gene primers provided the estimated nucleated cell counts. Some clones are missing from TCRdb's copy, which holds only in-frame ones; the method was immunoSEQ multiplex PCR. V, J and clone size were drawn from that table, and D and trimming were deduced from the DNA. The profile shows just under 150,000 clones, around 87% of them singletons. The trim removed 5 bases at V and 4 bases at J, leaving 4 bases unmatched. Germline values: CDR1 MNHEY, CDR2 SVGEGT. The CDR3 is 15 residues long.

This clonotype originated in a man aged 50 to 60 who had recovered from COVID-19. Sample: peripheral blood. J is TRBJ2-5 and V is TRBV6-2 or TRBV6-3; 13 bases align to TRBD2. The CDR3 is CASSTGLAGVETQYF. The CDR3, as DNA: TGTGCCAGCAGTACCGGACTAGCGGGGGTAGAGACCCAGTACTTC.